These 24 T cell receptor beta chains originate from one sample sequenced in a study of T cell changes during pregnancy in multiple sclerosis. TCRdb keeps only in-frame clones here, not all; method: immunoSEQ multiplex PCR. The sample contains 50,000 to 65,000 clones, roughly 90% of which appear only once. This specimen was peripheral blood, taken in the second trimester of pregnancy. These receptors were obtained from a female donor with multiple sclerosis, enrolled in a pregnancy study.

The V call is TRBV27, the J call TRBJ1-6, with 7 bases that match TRBD1. The germline CDR1 and CDR2 sequences are MNHEY and SMNVEV (reference sequence). This CDR3 region has 15 residues. V shed 6 bases and J 9 bases; nucleotides not matched to a gene: 11. In DNA form, the CDR3 reads TGTGCCAGCAGCATCTTCACAGGGGTGAGTTCACCCCTCCACTTT. It encodes CASSIFTGVSSPLHF.

The chain uses TRBV6-1 and TRBJ2-3; possibly TRBD1 for D (6 bases). The CDR3 is 15 residues long. V was trimmed by 3 bases and J by 3 bases, leaving 13 bases between them. Germline V gene data show CDR1 as MNHNS and CDR2 as SASEGT. CDR3 sequence (DNA): TGTGCCAGCAGTGACGGGACATCCTTTACAGATACGCAGTATTTT. This codes for CASSDGTSFTDTQYF.

This clone was detected many times. This chain joins TRBV2 and TRBJ1-5; TRBD1 agrees at 7 bases. CDR1 SNHLY and CDR2 FYNNEI come from the germline V gene. The CDR3 length is 15 residues. V shed 3 bases and J 5 bases; nucleotides not matched to a gene: 7. The CDR3, as DNA: TGTGCCAGCAGTGAGGAGAGGGGGCTATATCAGCCCCAGCATTTT. It is translated as CASSEERGLYQPQHF.

This clone came up once. V usage is TRBV7-3 and J usage is TRBJ1-2; 9 bases map to TRBD1. The CDR3 loop spans 15 amino acids. Germline trimming cut 0 bases from V and 4 bases from J; bases unmatched to any gene: 3. Germline V gives CDR1 SGHTA, CDR2 FQGTGA. The CDR3 nucleotides are TGTGCCAGCAGCTTAACGGGACAGGGATTCTATGGCTACACCTTC. As protein: CASSLTGQGFYGYTF.

The V and J genes are TRBV11-2 and TRBJ2-7; 8 bases align to TRBD1. Trimming at V came to 9 bases and at J to 3 bases, leaving 13 bases not matched to a gene. Per germline, CDR1 SGHAT and CDR2 FQNNGV. This CDR3 comprises 15 residues. DNA for the CDR3: TGTGCCAGTGGGGTTCAACAGGGGGTTGGCTACGAGCAGTACTTC. It encodes CASGVQQGVGYEQYF.

CDR3 in amino acids: CASSLGAGGQGGYEQYF. CDR3 in DNA: TGCGCCAGCAGCTTGGGGGCGGGGGGACAGGGAGGCTACGAGCAGTACTTC. V gene TRBV5-1 combines with J gene TRBJ2-7; maybe TRBD1 (9 bases). CDR1 is SGHRS and CDR2 is YFSETQ in the germline V gene. This CDR3 has 17 residues. Trimming pared 0 bases from V and 3 bases from J, leaving 19 bases between.

This sequence joins TRBV6-1 and TRBJ2-7; 14 bases line up with TRBD2. The J segment lost 0 bases and the V segment lost 4 bases, leaving 2 bases of the junction unmatched. The CDR3 spans 16 residues. The V gene's germline CDR1 is MNHNS and CDR2 SASEGT. Written as DNA, the CDR3 is TGTGCCAGCAGTGTGACTAGCGGGGGGGGCTCCTACGAGCAGTACTTC. Its protein product is CASSVTSGGGSYEQYF.

The rearrangement uses TRBV27 and TRBJ1-3; maybe TRBD1 (6 bases). The germline V and J ends were trimmed by 8 bases and 4 bases, with 21 bases remaining between them. Germline V gives CDR1 MNHEY, CDR2 SMNVEV (reference sequence). The CDR3 is 16 amino acids. CDR3 DNA: TGTGCCAGCCACGGGGCGGGGGCTGGGGTGGGAAACACCATATATTTT. It yields the protein CASHGAGAGVGNTIYF.

The chain links TRBV5-3 to TRBJ1-5; no definite D call. TRBV5-3 is an ORF for which the function is uncertain. Trimming stripped 3 bases from V and 0 bases from J, with 13 bases between. This CDR3 comprises 16 residues. The CDR3 reads CARSSKGASSNQPQHF. The CDR3 DNA follows: TGTGCCAGAAGCTCGAAGGGAGCTTCTAGCAATCAGCCCCAGCATTTT.

The J gene is TRBJ1-6, the V gene TRBV6-1; 8 bases agree with TRBD1. Germline V gene sequence: CDR1 MNHNS, CDR2 SASEGT. CDR3 size: 14 residues. Trimming took 5 bases from V and 7 from J; bases not matched to a gene: 4. The CDR3 DNA follows: TGTGCCAGCAGTACCAACAGGGGGAATTCACCCCTCCACTTT. Protein product: CASSTNRGNSPLHF.

This clone has a handful of counts. This chain joins TRBV7-2 and TRBJ1-6, with D maybe TRBD1 (6 bases). V was shortened by 5 bases and J by 5 bases, with 13 bases between the two germline ends. The CDR3 length is 15 residues. Germline-derived CDR1 and CDR2 are SGHTA and FQGNSA. The DNA for the CDR3 is TGTGCCAGCAGCCTCCAAACAGGGAATAATTCACCCCTCCACTTT. Its protein is CASSLQTGNNSPLHF.

The chain joins TRBV5-8 to TRBJ2-5; TRBD2 matches 10 bases. J gave up 3 bases and V 6 bases, and 8 bases lay outside the gene matches. This CDR3 is built from 15 residues. CDR1 SGHTS and CDR2 YDEGEE come from the germline V gene. This CDR3 reads CASTVAGGSEETQYF. The CDR3 coding sequence is TGTGCCAGCACCGTAGCGGGGGGTTCGGAAGAGACCCAGTACTTC.

The chain joins TRBV29-1 to TRBJ2-1, with D possibly being TRBD1 (6 bases). Germline CDR1 SQVTM, CDR2 ANQGSEA. V was shortened by 4 bases and J by 3 bases, with 13 bases between the two germline ends. The CDR3 sequence is 14 residues long. For the CDR3, the DNA is TGCAGCGTTGTACTTCAGGACAGCTACAATGAGCAGTTCTTC. It is translated as CSVVLQDSYNEQFF.

The chain uses TRBV5-1 and TRBJ2-7, with D uncertain. V dropped 0 bases and J dropped 2 bases, with 6 bases sitting between them. CDR3 length equals 13 residues. In germline, CDR1 is SGHRS, CDR2 YFSETQ. For the CDR3, the DNA is TGCGCCAGCAGCTTGGGACATCCCTACGAGCAGTACTTC. Its translation: CASSLGHPYEQYF. Drawing the rest from reference TRBV5-1 and TRBJ2-7, the complete variable domain is KAGVTQTPRYLIKTRGQQVTLSCSPISGHRSVSWYQQTPGQGLQFLFEYFSETQRNKGNFPGRFSGRQFSNSRSEMNVSTLELGDSALYLCASSLGHPYEQYFGPGTRLTVT.

The chain links TRBV7-9 to TRBJ1-1; the D is unclear. This CDR3 comprises 12 residues. Trimming took off 5 bases at V and 2 bases at J, with 6 bases between the two ends. The germline V gene encodes CDR1 SEHNR and CDR2 FQNEAQ (reference sequence). The CDR3 loop reads CASSPINTEAFF. The DNA for the CDR3 is TGTGCCAGCAGCCCCATCAACACTGAAGCTTTCTTT.

The V call is TRBV9, the J call TRBJ1-4; weak D call: TRBD1 (5 bases). The V end lost 3 bases, the J end lost 4 bases, and 7 bases lay between the germline ends. CDR1 is SGDLS, CDR2 YYNGEE, per germline. The CDR3 spans 13 residues. The CDR3 loop is CASSGGVNEKLFF. CDR3 sequence (DNA): TGTGCCAGCAGCGGGGGGGTTAATGAAAAACTGTTTTTT.

The V gene is TRBV6-4, the J gene TRBJ2-2; D unclear. V dropped 3 bases and J dropped 2 bases, with 4 bases sitting between them. The germline CDR1 and CDR2 sequences are MRHNA and SNTAGT. The CDR3 has 13 residues. This chain's CDR3 is CASSETNTGELFF. CDR3 sequence (DNA): TGTGCCAGCAGTGAGACAAACACCGGGGAGCTGTTTTTT.

The chain combines TRBV10-3 with TRBJ1-2; D is unclear. Deletions cut 0 bases from V and 6 bases from J, with 17 bases between. This CDR3 has 16 residues. Germline CDR1 and CDR2: ENHRY and SYGVKD. CDR3 nucleotides: TGTGCCATCAGTGAGTCTCTTGGCACAGCCTCCCATGGCTACACCTTC. Translating it yields CAISESLGTASHGYTF.

The rearrangement uses TRBV7-3 and TRBJ2-2; unclear D gene. CDR1 is SGHTA and CDR2 is FQGTGA in the germline V gene. The CDR3 covers 13 residues. V lost 5 bases and J 5 bases, leaving 9 bases between the germline ends. The CDR3 region is CASSRVRTGELFF. In DNA, the CDR3 is TGTGCCAGCAGCCGTGTGAGGACCGGGGAGCTGTTTTTT. The full variable domain, its missing parts supplied by reference TRBV7-3 and TRBJ2-2, is GAGVSQTPSNKVTEKGKYVELRCDPISGHTALYWYRQSLGQGPEFLIYFQGTGAADDSGLPNDRFFAVRPEGSVSTLKIQRTERGDSAVYLCASSRVRTGELFFGEGSRLTVL.

This clone was detected once. The chain employs TRBV28 and TRBJ2-2, with D unclear. Trimming took off 2 bases at V and 4 bases at J, with 8 bases between the two ends. This CDR3 contains 14 residues. CDR1 is MDHEN, CDR2 SYDVKM, per germline. The CDR3 DNA reads TGTGCCAGCAGTTTACCCTACTCCACCGGGGAGCTGTTTTTT. Protein product: CASSLPYSTGELFF.

The rearrangement joins TRBV30 to TRBJ2-7; D is possibly TRBD1 (6 bases). The CDR3 totals 13 residues. Looked up from germline, CDR1 is GTSNPN and CDR2 is SVGIG (reference sequence). V shed 2 bases and J shed 3 bases, with 11 bases lying between them. In DNA form, the CDR3 reads TGTGCCTGGAGTTTTCGGGACATCTACGAGCAGTACTTC. Protein: CAWSFRDIYEQYF.

This chain links TRBV7-9 with TRBJ2-1; 11 bases line up with TRBD2. Germline V CDR1 and CDR2: SEHNR, FQNEAQ (reference sequence). V lost 2 bases to trimming and J lost 5 bases; unmatched junction nucleotides: 5. The CDR3 is 16 amino acids. CDR3 sequence (DNA): TGTGCCAGCAGCTTACCGGGACTAGCGGTTAACAATGAGCAGTTCTTC. Translation: CASSLPGLAVNNEQFF.

This clone has just one count. The J gene is TRBJ1-2, the V gene TRBV7-9, with D possibly TRBD1 on 5 matching bases. Germline values: CDR1 SEHNR, CDR2 FQNEAQ (reference sequence). The CDR3 contains 15 residues. V shed 3 bases and J shed 4 bases, with 15 bases lying between them. The chain's CDR3 is CASSLGTGYTYGYTF. In DNA, the CDR3 is TGTGCCAGCAGCTTGGGGACTGGTTACACCTATGGCTACACCTTC. Full variable domain (missing parts from reference TRBV7-9 and TRBJ1-2): DTGVSQNPRHKITKRGQNVTFRCDPISEHNRLYWYRQTLGQGPEFLTYFQNEAQLEKSRLLSDRFSAERPKGSFSTLEIQRTEQGDSAMYLCASSLGTGYTYGYTFGSGTRLTVV.

This clone was seen more than once but under ten times. The V call is TRBV5-1, the J call TRBJ2-1; the D gene is possibly TRBD2 (7 bases). Trimming shortened V by 2 bases and J by 8 bases, and 17 bases separated the two germline ends. The germline V gene has CDR1 SGHRS and CDR2 YFSETQ. CDR3 size: 15 residues. The DNA for the CDR3 is TGCGCCAGCAGCTTTCGGGGGGCGGGAGTGGATGAGCAGTTCTTC. It codes for CASSFRGAGVDEQFF.